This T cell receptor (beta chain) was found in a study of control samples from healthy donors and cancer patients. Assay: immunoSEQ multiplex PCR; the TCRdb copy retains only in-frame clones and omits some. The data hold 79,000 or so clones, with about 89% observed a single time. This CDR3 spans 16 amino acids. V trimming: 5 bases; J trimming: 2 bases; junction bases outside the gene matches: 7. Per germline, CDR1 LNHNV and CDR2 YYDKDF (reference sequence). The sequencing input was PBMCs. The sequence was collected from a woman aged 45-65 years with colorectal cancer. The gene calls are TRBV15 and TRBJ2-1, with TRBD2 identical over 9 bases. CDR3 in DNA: TGTGCCACCAGCGGTTTTAGCGGGGGCCCCTACAATGAGCAGTTCTTC. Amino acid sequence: CATSGFSGGPYNEQFF.